This TCR beta chain was obtained from a study of blood T cell repertoires in COVID-19. For the study at large: The United States, Italy and Spain were the sources of the acute and convalescent COVID-19 samples. In each case, the material was cDNA or gDNA derived from T cells, B-cell-depleted T cells, or PBMCs.

Looked up from germline, CDR1 is SQVTM and CDR2 is ANQGSEA. The CDR3 sequence is 14 residues long. With 3 bases removed from V and 2 bases from J, the gap between germline ends came to 12 bases. In the original processing: Scientists estimated how many nucleated cells there were by amplifying reference gene primers. The method was immunoSEQ multiplex PCR; TCRdb's version includes in-frame clones alone and lacks a portion of them. That table supplies the V and J calls and clone size; D and trimming were determined from the DNA. The data contain about 14,000 clones, roughly four fifths of them singletons.

This receptor was obtained from a boy aged 2 to 10 with active or convalescent COVID-19. The material sequenced was peripheral blood. The chain carries TRBV29-1 and TRBJ2-3; D might be TRBD2 (5 bases). CDR3 region: CSVDGYLATDTQYF. As DNA, the CDR3 is TGCAGCGTTGATGGATACCTAGCCACAGATACGCAGTATTTT.